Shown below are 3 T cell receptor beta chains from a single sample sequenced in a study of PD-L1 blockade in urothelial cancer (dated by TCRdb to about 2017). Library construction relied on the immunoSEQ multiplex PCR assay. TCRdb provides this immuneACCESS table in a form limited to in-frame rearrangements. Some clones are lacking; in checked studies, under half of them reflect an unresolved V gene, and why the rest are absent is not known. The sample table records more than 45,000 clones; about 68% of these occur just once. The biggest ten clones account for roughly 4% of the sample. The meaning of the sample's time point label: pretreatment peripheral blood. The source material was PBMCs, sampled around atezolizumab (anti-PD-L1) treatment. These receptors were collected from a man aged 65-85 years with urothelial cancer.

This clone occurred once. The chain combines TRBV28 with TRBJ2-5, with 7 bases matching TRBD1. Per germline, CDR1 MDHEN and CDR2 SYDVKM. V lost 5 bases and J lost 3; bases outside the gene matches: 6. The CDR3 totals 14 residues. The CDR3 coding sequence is TGTGCCAGCAGTCCTACAGGGACAGAAGAGACCCAGTACTTC. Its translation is CASSPTGTEETQYF.

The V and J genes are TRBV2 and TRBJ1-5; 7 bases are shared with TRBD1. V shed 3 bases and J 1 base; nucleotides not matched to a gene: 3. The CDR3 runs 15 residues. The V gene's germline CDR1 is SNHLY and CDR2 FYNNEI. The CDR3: CASSERGLSNQPQHF. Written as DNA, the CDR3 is TGTGCCAGCAGTGAGAGGGGGCTGAGCAATCAGCCCCAGCATTTT. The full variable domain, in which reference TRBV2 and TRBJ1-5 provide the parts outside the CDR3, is EPEVTQTPSHQVTQMGQEVILRCVPISNHLYFYWYRQILGQKVEFLVSFYNNEISEKSEIFDDQFSVERPDGSNFTLKIRSTKLEDSAMYFCASSERGLSNQPQHFGDGTRLSIL.

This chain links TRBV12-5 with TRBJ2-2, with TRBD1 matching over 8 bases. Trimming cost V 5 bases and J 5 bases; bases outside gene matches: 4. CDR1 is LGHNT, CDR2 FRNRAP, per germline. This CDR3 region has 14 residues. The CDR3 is CASGGQGATGELFF. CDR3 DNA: TGTGCTAGTGGTGGACAGGGAGCGACCGGGGAGCTGTTTTTT. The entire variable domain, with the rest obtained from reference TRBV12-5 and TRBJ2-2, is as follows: DARVTQTPRHKVTEMGQEVTMRCQPILGHNTVFWYRQTMMQGLELLAYFRNRAPLDDSGMPKDRFSAEMPDATLATLKIQPSEPRDSAVYFCASGGQGATGELFFGEGSRLTVL.